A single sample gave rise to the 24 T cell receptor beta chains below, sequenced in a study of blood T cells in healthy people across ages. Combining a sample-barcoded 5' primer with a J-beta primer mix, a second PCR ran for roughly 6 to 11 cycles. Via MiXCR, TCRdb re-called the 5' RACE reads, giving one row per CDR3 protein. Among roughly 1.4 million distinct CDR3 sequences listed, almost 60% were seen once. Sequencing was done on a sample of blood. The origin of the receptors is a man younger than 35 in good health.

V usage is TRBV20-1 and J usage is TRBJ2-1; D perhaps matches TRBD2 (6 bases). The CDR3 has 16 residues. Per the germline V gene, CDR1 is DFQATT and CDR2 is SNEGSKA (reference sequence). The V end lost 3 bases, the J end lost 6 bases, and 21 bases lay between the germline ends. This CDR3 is CSASTVRAGWFNEQFF. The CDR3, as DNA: TGCAGTGCTAGTACAGTACGGGCGGGGTGGTTCAATGAGCAGTTCTTC.

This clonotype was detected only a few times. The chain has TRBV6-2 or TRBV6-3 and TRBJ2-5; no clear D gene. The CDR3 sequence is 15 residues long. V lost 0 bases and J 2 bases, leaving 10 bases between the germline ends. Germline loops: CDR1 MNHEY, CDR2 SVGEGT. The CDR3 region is CASSYSKVVQETQYF. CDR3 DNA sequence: TGTGCCAGCAGTTACTCGAAAGTAGTGCAAGAGACCCAGTACTTC.

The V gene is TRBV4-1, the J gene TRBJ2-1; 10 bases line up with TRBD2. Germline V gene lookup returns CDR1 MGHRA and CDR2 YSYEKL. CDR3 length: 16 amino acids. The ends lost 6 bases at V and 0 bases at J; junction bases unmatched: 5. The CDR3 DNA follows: TGCGCCAGCAGACGAGCGGGAGGGACCTCCTACAATGAGCAGTTCTTC. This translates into CASRRAGGTSYNEQFF.

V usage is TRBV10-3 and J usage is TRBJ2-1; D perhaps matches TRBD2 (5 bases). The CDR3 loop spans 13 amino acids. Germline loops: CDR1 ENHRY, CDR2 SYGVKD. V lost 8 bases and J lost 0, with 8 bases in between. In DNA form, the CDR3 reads TGTGCCATCGGTAGCGACTCCTACAATGAGCAGTTCTTC. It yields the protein CAIGSDSYNEQFF.

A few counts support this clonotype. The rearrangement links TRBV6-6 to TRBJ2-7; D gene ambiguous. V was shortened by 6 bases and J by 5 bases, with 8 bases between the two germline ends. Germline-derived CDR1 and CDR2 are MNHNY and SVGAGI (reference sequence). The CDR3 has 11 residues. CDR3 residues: CASSVFDEQYF. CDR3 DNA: TGTGCCAGCAGCGTCTTTGACGAGCAGTACTTC.

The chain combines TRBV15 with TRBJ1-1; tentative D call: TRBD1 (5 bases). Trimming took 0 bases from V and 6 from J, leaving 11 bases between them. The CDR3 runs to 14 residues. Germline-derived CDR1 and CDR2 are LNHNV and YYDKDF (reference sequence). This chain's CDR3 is CATSRDHGGAEAFF. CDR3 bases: TGTGCCACCAGCAGAGATCACGGGGGGGCTGAAGCTTTCTTT.

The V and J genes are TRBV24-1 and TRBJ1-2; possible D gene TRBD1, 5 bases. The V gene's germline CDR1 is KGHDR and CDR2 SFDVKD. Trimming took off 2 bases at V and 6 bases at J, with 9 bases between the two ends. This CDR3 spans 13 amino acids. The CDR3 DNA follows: TGTGCCACCAGTGATTGGAGGGGCGATGGCTACACCTTC. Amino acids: CATSDWRGDGYTF.

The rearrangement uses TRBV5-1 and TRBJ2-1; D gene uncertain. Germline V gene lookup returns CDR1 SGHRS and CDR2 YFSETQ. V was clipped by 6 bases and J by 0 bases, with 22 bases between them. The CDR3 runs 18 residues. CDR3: CASKLTLSRWSSYNEQFF. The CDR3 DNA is TGCGCCAGCAAACTAACCCTTTCGAGGTGGAGCTCCTACAATGAGCAGTTCTTC.

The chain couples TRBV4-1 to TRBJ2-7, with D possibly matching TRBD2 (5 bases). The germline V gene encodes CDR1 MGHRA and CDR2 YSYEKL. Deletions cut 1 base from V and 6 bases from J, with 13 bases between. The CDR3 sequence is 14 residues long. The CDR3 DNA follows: TGCGCCAGCAGCCAAGGAGGGATGTCCCGCGAGCAGTACTTC. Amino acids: CASSQGGMSREQYF.

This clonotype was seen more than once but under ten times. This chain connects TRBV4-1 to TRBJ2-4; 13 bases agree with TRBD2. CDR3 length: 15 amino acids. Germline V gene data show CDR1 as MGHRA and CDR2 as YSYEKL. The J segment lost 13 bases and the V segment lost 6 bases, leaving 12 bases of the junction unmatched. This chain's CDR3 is CASSQTSGGIREQYF. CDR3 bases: TGCGCCAGCAGTCAGACTAGCGGGGGGATTAGGGAGCAGTACTTC.

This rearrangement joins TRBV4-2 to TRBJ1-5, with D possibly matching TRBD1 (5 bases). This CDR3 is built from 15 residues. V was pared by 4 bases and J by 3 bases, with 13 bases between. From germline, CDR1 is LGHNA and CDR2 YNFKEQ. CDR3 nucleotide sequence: TGTGCCAGCAGCCCCCGAGGGACTCCCAATCAGCCCCAGCATTTT. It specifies CASSPRGTPNQPQHF.

This CDR3 is CASSESLNGANVLTF. The CDR3 DNA sequence: TGTGCCAGCAGTGAGTCTTTAAACGGGGCCAACGTCCTGACTTTC. The rearrangement uses TRBV2 and TRBJ2-6; D gene uncertain. The ends were cut back, 3 bases at V and 4 bases at J, with 10 bases in the middle. This CDR3 contains 15 residues. Germline V gene sequence: CDR1 SNHLY, CDR2 FYNNEI.

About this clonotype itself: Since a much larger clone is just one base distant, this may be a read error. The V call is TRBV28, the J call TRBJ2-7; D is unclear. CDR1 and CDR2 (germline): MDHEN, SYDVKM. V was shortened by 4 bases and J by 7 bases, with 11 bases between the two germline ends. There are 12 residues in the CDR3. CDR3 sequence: CASSSRYNEQYF. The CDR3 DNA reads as TGTGCCAGCAGTTCAAGATACAATGAGCAGTACTTC. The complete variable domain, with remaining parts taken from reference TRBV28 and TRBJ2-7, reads DVKVTQSSRYLVKRTGEKVFLECVQDMDHENMFWYRQDPGLGLRLIYFSYDVKMKEKGDIPEGYSVSREKKERFSLILESASTNQTSMYLCASSSRYNEQYFGPGTRLTVT.

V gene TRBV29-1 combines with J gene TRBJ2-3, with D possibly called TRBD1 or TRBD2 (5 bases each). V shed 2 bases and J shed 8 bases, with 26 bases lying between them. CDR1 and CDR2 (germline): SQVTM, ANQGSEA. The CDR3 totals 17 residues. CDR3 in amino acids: CSVEFSGAFPEPATQYF. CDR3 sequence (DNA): TGCAGCGTTGAATTTTCCGGGGCGTTCCCCGAACCGGCTACGCAGTATTTT.

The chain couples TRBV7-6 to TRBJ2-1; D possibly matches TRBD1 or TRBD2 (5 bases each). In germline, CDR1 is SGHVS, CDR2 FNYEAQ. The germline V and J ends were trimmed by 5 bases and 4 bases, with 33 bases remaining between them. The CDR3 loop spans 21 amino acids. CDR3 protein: CASSQPDPGMEAARPYNEQFF. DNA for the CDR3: TGTGCCAGCAGCCAACCAGACCCAGGGATGGAGGCAGCACGACCATACAATGAGCAGTTCTTC.

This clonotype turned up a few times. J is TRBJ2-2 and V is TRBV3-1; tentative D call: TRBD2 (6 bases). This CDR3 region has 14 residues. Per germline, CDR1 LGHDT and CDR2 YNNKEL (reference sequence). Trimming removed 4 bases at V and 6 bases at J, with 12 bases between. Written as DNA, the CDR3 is TGTGCCAGCAGCCTAACATGGGGGGCCGGGGAGCTGTTTTTT. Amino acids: CASSLTWGAGELFF.

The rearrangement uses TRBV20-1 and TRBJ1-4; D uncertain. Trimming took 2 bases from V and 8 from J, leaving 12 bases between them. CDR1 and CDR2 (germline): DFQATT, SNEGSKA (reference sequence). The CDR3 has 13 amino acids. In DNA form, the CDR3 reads TGCAGTGCTAGAAGTGGTTACGACGAAAAACTGTTTTTT. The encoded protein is CSARSGYDEKLFF.

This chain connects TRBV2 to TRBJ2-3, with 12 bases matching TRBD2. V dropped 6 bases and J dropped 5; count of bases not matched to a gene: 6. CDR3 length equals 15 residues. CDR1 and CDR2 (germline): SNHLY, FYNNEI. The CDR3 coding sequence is TGTGCCAGCAGAGGACTAGCGGGGTACCAAGATACGCAGTATTTT. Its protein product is CASRGLAGYQDTQYF.

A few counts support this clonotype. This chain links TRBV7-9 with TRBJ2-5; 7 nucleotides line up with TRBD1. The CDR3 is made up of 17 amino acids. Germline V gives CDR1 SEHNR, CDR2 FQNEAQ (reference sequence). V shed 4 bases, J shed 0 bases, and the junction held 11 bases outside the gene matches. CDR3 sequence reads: CASSYRGAPRYQETQYF. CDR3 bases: TGTGCCAGCAGCTACAGGGGCGCCCCCCGGTACCAAGAGACCCAGTACTTC.

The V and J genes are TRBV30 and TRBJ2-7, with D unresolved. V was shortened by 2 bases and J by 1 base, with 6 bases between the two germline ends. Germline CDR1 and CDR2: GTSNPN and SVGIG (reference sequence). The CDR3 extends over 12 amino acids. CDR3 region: CAWSPPSYEQYF. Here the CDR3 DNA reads TGTGCCTGGAGTCCCCCTTCCTACGAGCAGTACTTC.

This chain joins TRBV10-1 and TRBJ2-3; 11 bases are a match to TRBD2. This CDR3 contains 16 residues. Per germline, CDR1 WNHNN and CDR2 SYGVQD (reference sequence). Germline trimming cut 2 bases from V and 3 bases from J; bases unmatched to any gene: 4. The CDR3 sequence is CASSEGTSGLTDTQYF. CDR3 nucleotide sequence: TGCGCCAGCAGTGAGGGGACTAGCGGCTTAACAGATACGCAGTATTTT.

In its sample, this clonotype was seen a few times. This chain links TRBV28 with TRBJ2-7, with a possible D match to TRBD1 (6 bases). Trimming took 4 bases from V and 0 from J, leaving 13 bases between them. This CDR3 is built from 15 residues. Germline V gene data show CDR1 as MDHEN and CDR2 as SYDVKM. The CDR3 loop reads CASSSTGIRSYEQYF. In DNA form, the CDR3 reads TGTGCCAGCAGTTCGACAGGAATCCGCTCCTACGAGCAGTACTTC.

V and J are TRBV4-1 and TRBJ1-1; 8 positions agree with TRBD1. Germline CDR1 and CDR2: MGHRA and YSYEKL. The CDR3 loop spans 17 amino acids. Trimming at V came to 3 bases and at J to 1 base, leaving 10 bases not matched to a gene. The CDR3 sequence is CASSHSSRGRENTEAFF. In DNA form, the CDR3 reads TGCGCCAGCAGCCACAGCTCCAGGGGGCGCGAGAACACTGAAGCTTTCTTT.

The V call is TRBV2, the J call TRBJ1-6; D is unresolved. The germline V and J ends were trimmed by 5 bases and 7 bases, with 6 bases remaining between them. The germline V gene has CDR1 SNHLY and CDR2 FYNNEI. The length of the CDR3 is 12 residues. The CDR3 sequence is CASSPVNSPLHF. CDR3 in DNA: TGTGCCAGCAGTCCAGTGAATTCACCCCTCCACTTT.